The 23 T cell receptor beta chains presented below share a single source sample, sequenced in a study of blood T cell repertoires in COVID-19. The data were produced by immunoSEQ multiplex PCR, yet TCRdb's version contains in-frame clones alone and is incomplete. The repertoire consists of 250,000 or so clones, with around 93% occurring once and the leading ten covering around 2.8%. Sequencing was performed on PBMCs or T cells enriched from blood (not recorded which). These receptors were obtained from a man aged 40-55 years who had been exposed to COVID-19.

The V gene is TRBV2, the J gene TRBJ1-4, with D perhaps matching TRBD1 (6 bases). The CDR3 spans 15 residues. The V gene lost 5 bases and the J gene lost 0 bases, with 10 bases spanning the gap. The germline V gene encodes CDR1 SNHLY and CDR2 FYNNEI. CDR3 amino acids: CASSTDRTTNEKLFF. The CDR3 nucleotides read TGTGCCAGCAGTACTGACAGGACAACTAATGAAAAACTGTTTTTT.

The chain couples TRBV9 to TRBJ2-1, with D unclear. The CDR3 loop spans 15 amino acids. The V gene's germline CDR1 is SGDLS and CDR2 YYNGEE. V was pared by 3 bases and J by 5 bases, with 15 bases between. CDR3: CASSAYAFRDNEQFF. The CDR3 nucleotides read TGTGCCAGCAGCGCGTACGCCTTCCGGGACAATGAGCAGTTCTTC.

The gene calls are TRBV6-5 and TRBJ2-7; D ambiguous. There are 15 residues in the CDR3. CDR1 and CDR2 (germline): MNHEY, SVGAGI. V lost 5 bases and J 7 bases, leaving 21 bases between the germline ends. The CDR3 DNA reads as TGTGCCAGCAGTCCCCGAGGATCCCAGTCTAGAGAGCAGTACTTC. It specifies CASSPRGSQSREQYF.

V is TRBV28 and J is TRBJ1-3; D is undetermined. Germline CDR1 reads MDHEN; CDR2 reads SYDVKM. The CDR3 consists of 18 residues. V shed 3 bases and J shed 2 bases, with 20 bases lying between them. CDR3 protein: CASSFNRDILRPGNTIYF. Here the CDR3 DNA reads TGTGCCAGCAGTTTTAATCGTGACATCCTAAGACCTGGAAACACCATATATTTT.

This rearrangement joins TRBV6-5 to TRBJ2-7, with D possibly matching TRBD1 (6 bases). Trimming took 0 bases from V and 2 from J, leaving 11 bases between them. Per germline, CDR1 MNHEY and CDR2 SVGAGI. This CDR3 contains 15 residues. CDR3 residues: CASSYSGRGAYEQYF. The CDR3 DNA reads as TGTGCCAGCAGTTACTCCGGCAGGGGTGCCTACGAGCAGTACTTC.

The chain links TRBV10-1 to TRBJ2-2; 7 nucleotides match TRBD2. J was trimmed by 4 bases and V by 5 bases; bases with no gene match: 10. Germline V CDR1 and CDR2: WNHNN, SYGVQD (reference sequence). CDR3 length: 16 residues. CDR3 nucleotides: TGCGCCAGCAGTCCAAACCAACTAGCGATCACCGGGGAGCTGTTTTTT. Translation gives CASSPNQLAITGELFF.

This sequence joins TRBV7-3 and TRBJ2-2; D is uncertain. The CDR3 runs to 12 residues. Germline loops: CDR1 SGHTA, CDR2 FQGTGA. V was clipped by 5 bases and J by 3 bases, with 4 bases between them. CDR3 in amino acids: CASSLDTGELFF. CDR3 sequence (DNA): TGTGCCAGCAGCCTAGACACCGGGGAGCTGTTTTTT.

The chain uses TRBV5-6 and TRBJ2-7, with D tentatively TRBD1 (6 bases). Germline V gene data show CDR1 as SGHDT and CDR2 as YYEEEE. The CDR3 runs 15 residues. With 0 bases removed from V and 4 bases from J, the gap between germline ends came to 14 bases. The CDR3 is CASSLGPQGKYEQYF. CDR3 sequence (DNA): TGTGCCAGCAGCTTGGGACCCCAGGGGAAGTACGAGCAGTACTTC.

The chain employs TRBV6-2 or TRBV6-3 and TRBJ1-2; 9 bases are shared with TRBD1. The germline V gene encodes CDR1 MNHEY and CDR2 SVGEGT. CDR3 length equals 16 residues. V was pared by 4 bases and J by 6 bases, with 12 bases of the junction left unmatched. The CDR3 loop is CASSSLSLDRGDGYTF. The DNA for the CDR3 is TGTGCCAGCAGTTCCCTCTCCCTGGACAGGGGAGATGGCTACACCTTC.

The genes are TRBV4-1 and TRBJ1-5, with 10 positions matching TRBD1. After removal of 1 base from V and 3 bases from J, the junction contained 9 bases not matched to a gene. Germline-derived CDR1 and CDR2 are MGHRA and YSYEKL. The CDR3 has 18 amino acids. The CDR3 sequence: CASSQVSVTGGPNQPQHF. CDR3 DNA sequence: TGCGCCAGCAGCCAAGTCAGTGTGACAGGGGGCCCCAATCAGCCCCAGCATTTT.

This clone came up once. The chain has TRBV28 and TRBJ1-5, with D possibly matching TRBD1 (5 bases). The CDR3 runs 13 residues. V dropped 8 bases and J dropped 5 bases, with 13 bases sitting between them. The germline CDR1 and CDR2 sequences are MDHEN and SYDVKM. DNA of the CDR3: TGTGCCAGCGAGGAGACAGACGATCAGCCCCAGCATTTT. Translating gives CASEETDDQPQHF.

The chain joins TRBV20-1 to TRBJ1-5; D remains ambiguous. The length of the CDR3 is 14 residues. Germline V gene sequence: CDR1 DFQATT, CDR2 SNEGSKA (reference sequence). The V end lost 3 bases, the J end lost 0 bases, and 9 bases lay between the germline ends. The CDR3 nucleotides read TGCAGTGCTAGTTCCGGGAATAGCAATCAGCCCCAGCATTTT. Translated: CSASSGNSNQPQHF.

The chain combines TRBV6-5 with TRBJ1-1; 11 bases are shared with TRBD1. CDR1 and CDR2 (germline): MNHEY, SVGAGI. V lost 3 bases and J lost 10; bases outside the gene matches: 10. This CDR3 is 15 amino acids long. Here the CDR3 reads CASSYQGQGGIVAFF. As DNA, the CDR3 is TGTGCCAGCAGTTATCAGGGACAGGGGGGGATCGTAGCTTTCTTT.

This chain links TRBV7-2 with TRBJ2-3; D may be TRBD1 (6 bases). This CDR3 has 16 residues. Germline CDR1 reads SGHTA; CDR2 reads FQGNSA. V gave up 1 base and J gave up 4 bases, with 15 bases separating them. CDR3 sequence: CASSLGDTKGPDTQYF. The DNA for the CDR3 is TGTGCCAGCAGCTTAGGGGACACCAAGGGCCCAGATACGCAGTATTTT.

The chain employs TRBV6-5 and TRBJ1-2; TRBD1 matches 8 bases. V lost 4 bases and J lost 5; bases outside the gene matches: 6. The CDR3 spans 14 residues. The germline V gene encodes CDR1 MNHEY and CDR2 SVGAGI. CDR3 bases: TGTGCCAGCAGTTTGACAGGGGAGGAGTATGGCTACACCTTC. Translating gives CASSLTGEEYGYTF.

J is TRBJ2-1 and V is TRBV15; TRBD2 matches 14 bases. The CDR3 has 21 residues. In germline, CDR1 is LNHNV, CDR2 YYDKDF (reference sequence). The J segment lost 1 base and the V segment lost 0 bases, leaving 11 bases of the junction unmatched. The CDR3 DNA sequence: TGTGCCACCAGCAGAGATTCGCCGACTAGCGGGAGGGTTGGGTCCTACAATGAGCAGTTCTTC. Translating gives CATSRDSPTSGRVGSYNEQFF.

This clone was seen only a few times. The chain couples TRBV19 to TRBJ2-3; D might be TRBD1 (6 bases). CDR3 length: 15 amino acids. Trimming left V 4 bases short and J 2 bases short, with 13 bases between. Germline assignment: CDR1 LNHDA and CDR2 SQIVND (reference sequence). This CDR3 is CASSTSDRLTDTQYF. CDR3 DNA sequence: TGTGCCAGTAGTACCTCGGACAGACTCACAGATACGCAGTATTTT.

The chain couples TRBV7-8 to TRBJ1-5; a possible D gene is TRBD1 (5 bases). Looked up from germline, CDR1 is SGHVS and CDR2 is FQNEAQ. There are 15 residues in the CDR3. Trimming cost V 7 bases and J 4 bases, with 17 bases left between them. The CDR3 reads CASTSGRGGNQPQHF. The CDR3 DNA follows: TGTGCCAGCACTTCCGGCCGGGGGGGGAATCAGCCCCAGCATTTT.

The chain is built from TRBV9 and TRBJ1-3, with a weak D call TRBD1 (6 bases). Germline CDR1 reads SGDLS; CDR2 reads YYNGEE. The CDR3 runs to 15 residues. V lost 3 bases and J lost 4, with 14 bases in between. The CDR3 loop reads CASSATGSTGNTIYF. The CDR3 DNA sequence: TGTGCCAGCAGCGCAACAGGGTCGACGGGAAACACCATATATTTT.

The chain couples TRBV5-1 to TRBJ1-1; the match to TRBD1 covers 7 bases. The CDR3 contains 14 residues. The germline CDR1 and CDR2 sequences are SGHRS and YFSETQ. V was clipped by 4 bases and J by 3 bases; unmatched bases: 6. The CDR3 bases are TGCGCCAGCAGCCCAAGGGGGCAGGACACTGAAGCTTTCTTT. Translating it yields CASSPRGQDTEAFF. Looking up the rest from reference TRBV5-1 and TRBJ1-1 gives the full variable domain: KAGVTQTPRYLIKTRGQQVTLSCSPISGHRSVSWYQQTPGQGLQFLFEYFSETQRNKGNFPGRFSGRQFSNSRSEMNVSTLELGDSALYLCASSPRGQDTEAFFGQGTRLTVV.

As to this clone: Just one base apart from a much larger clone, this may be a read error. The rearrangement links TRBV12-3 or TRBV12-4 to TRBJ1-5; no firm D call. V lost 5 bases and J 4 bases, leaving 6 bases between the germline ends. CDR3 length: 12 amino acids. The CDR3 coding sequence is TGTGCCAGCAGTGCGCTGAATCAGCCCCAGCATTTT. It specifies CASSALNQPQHF.

This clone appeared a single time. The chain joins TRBV28 to TRBJ1-5, with D unclear. This CDR3 spans 14 amino acids. Germline values: CDR1 MDHEN, CDR2 SYDVKM. With 3 bases removed from V and 1 base from J, the gap between germline ends came to 7 bases. CDR3 nucleotides: TGTGCCAGCAGTTTTAGTTCGAGCAATCAGCCCCAGCATTTT. Protein: CASSFSSSNQPQHF.

This chain joins TRBV11-2 and TRBJ2-5, with 7 positions matching TRBD2. This CDR3 comprises 16 residues. Germline CDR1 SGHAT, CDR2 FQNNGV. V dropped 0 bases and J dropped 2; count of bases not matched to a gene: 6. In nucleotides, the CDR3 is TGTGCCAGCAGCTTAGAAACGGCTAGCGGACAAGAGACCCAGTACTTC. This sequence encodes CASSLETASGQETQYF.